A single sample gave rise to the 15 T cell receptor beta chains below, sequenced in a study of T cells in Graves' hyperthyroidism and ophthalmopathy. Amplified TCR beta CDR3 regions derived from RNA transcripts. A set of HTBI primers served as the primers for a first-round RT-PCR of the TCR CDR3. Using its own MiXCR run on the multiplex PCR reads, TCRdb lists one record per CDR3 protein. The repertoire holds around 56,000 distinct CDR3 sequences, with around 48% as singletons. What was sequenced was blood. The receptors here all came from a woman in her 30s with Graves' ophthalmopathy.

The V and J genes are TRBV2 and TRBJ1-1; a weak D match, TRBD1 (6 bases). Germline values: CDR1 SNHLY, CDR2 FYNNEI. Trimming removed 6 bases from V and 4 bases from J, with 18 bases in between. The CDR3 is 15 amino acids. This CDR3 reads CASSPIGGVITEAFF. The DNA of the CDR3 is TGTGCCAGCAGCCCGATCGGGGGCGTGATCACTGAAGCTTTCTTT.

This clonotype was counted ten times or more. This chain links TRBV14 with TRBJ2-4; D gene uncertain. In germline, CDR1 is SGHDN, CDR2 FVKESK. The V and J ends lost 1 base and 3 bases respectively, with 10 bases between them. This CDR3 has 15 amino acids. The CDR3 nucleotides are TGTGCCAGCAGCCAAGGATGGTGGGGCAAAAACATTCAGTACTTC. Translation: CASSQGWWGKNIQYF.

The CDR3 protein is CASSAGRTVRQPQYF. DNA of the CDR3: TGTGCCAGCAGCGCGGGACGGACGGTTAGACAGCCCCAGTACTTC. The J gene is TRBJ2-5, the V gene TRBV7-8; a weak D match, TRBD2 (6 bases). The CDR3 spans 15 residues. CDR1 and CDR2 (germline): SGHVS, FQNEAQ. Trimming pared 5 bases from V and 9 bases from J, leaving 22 bases between.

There are many counts of this clonotype. This chain links TRBV12-2 with TRBJ2-3; the table's D call, TRBD1, has no DNA check behind it. TRBV12-2 is noted as a pseudogene. CDR3 length: 17 residues. CDR3 loop: CASRLVGQNRYTDTQYF. The CDR3 coding sequence is TGTGCAAGTCGCTTAGTGGGACAGAACCGATACACAGATACGCAGTATTTT.

The rearrangement joins TRBV20-1 to TRBJ2-3; 7 bases line up with TRBD1. The CDR3 sequence is 13 residues long. Trimming removed 2 bases from V and 6 bases from J; junction bases left unmatched: 5. Germline V CDR1 and CDR2: DFQATT, SNEGSKA (reference sequence). The CDR3 is CSARTRQGDTQYF. The CDR3 DNA is TGCAGTGCTAGAACGAGACAGGGCGATACGCAGTATTTT.

This clonotype came up many times. The chain couples TRBV11-2 to TRBJ2-1; 7 nucleotides agree with TRBD1. The CDR3 is 13 amino acids. With V trimmed by 5 bases and J by 6 bases, 4 bases remained unmatched. In germline, CDR1 is SGHAT, CDR2 FQNNGV. CDR3 residues: CASSQNRGNEQFF. In DNA form, the CDR3 reads TGTGCCAGCAGCCAAAACAGGGGCAATGAGCAGTTCTTC.

The chain recombines TRBV20-1 with TRBJ1-4, with a possible D match to TRBD1 (6 bases). The CDR3 has 14 amino acids. The germline CDR1 and CDR2 sequences are DFQATT and SNEGSKA (reference sequence). Between the trimmed V and J ends, which lost 7 bases and 8 bases, there was a span of 20 bases. The DNA for the CDR3 is TGCAGTGGTAGGGGGGGGACCATTGGCGAAAAACTGTTTTTT. Its translation: CSGRGGTIGEKLFF.

The CDR3, as DNA: TGTGCCAGCAGCCAGTCCGGGACAGTGAGTATGCGGGGGAGCACAGATACGCAGTATTTT. This gives the protein CASSQSGTVSMRGSTDTQYF. V gene TRBV5-4 combines with J gene TRBJ2-3, with D tentatively TRBD1 or TRBD2 (7 bases each). Trimming left V 4 bases short and J 0 bases short, with 27 bases between. The germline gives CDR1 SGHNT, CDR2 YYREEE (reference sequence). The CDR3 spans 20 residues.

Only a few counts were recorded for this clonotype. The V call is TRBV18, the J call TRBJ2-1; TRBD2 matches at 8 bases. The junction had 5 bases not matched to a gene; V was cut back by 3 bases and J by 4 bases. This CDR3 is 15 amino acids long. The germline V gene has CDR1 KGHSH and CDR2 LQKENI. The CDR3 DNA reads TGTGCCAGCTCACCCGGACTAGCAGGATACAATGAGCAGTTCTTC. Translated: CASSPGLAGYNEQFF.

This clonotype occurred a few times. The gene calls are TRBV11-3 and TRBJ2-5; D possibly corresponds to TRBD1 (6 bases). The CDR3 is 13 residues long. Trimming took off 8 bases at V and 4 bases at J, with 14 bases between the two ends. CDR1 is SGHNT, CDR2 YENEEA, per germline. CDR3 sequence (DNA): TGTGCCAGCTGCCCCCAAGGGGGAGAGACCCAGTACTTC. Translation gives CASCPQGGETQYF.

This clonotype was counted many times. V gene TRBV28 combines with J gene TRBJ1-2; weak D call: TRBD1 (5 bases). This CDR3 is built from 13 residues. The germline gives CDR1 MDHEN, CDR2 SYDVKM. V was trimmed by 3 bases and J by 8 bases, leaving 13 bases between them. CDR3 in amino acids: CASSLDKPDGYTF. CDR3 nucleotide sequence: TGTGCCAGCAGTTTGGACAAGCCAGACGGCTACACCTTC.

In this sample, this clonotype turned up many times. The V gene is TRBV10-3, the J gene TRBJ1-1; D ambiguous. Trimming took 6 bases from V and 2 from J, leaving 16 bases between them. Germline V CDR1 and CDR2: ENHRY, SYGVKD. The CDR3 has 15 amino acids. CDR3 amino acids: CAIRPFLRGNTEAFF. In DNA form, the CDR3 reads TGTGCCATCAGGCCCTTTCTCCGGGGTAACACTGAAGCTTTCTTT.

This clonotype was counted many times. The chain links TRBV6-1 to TRBJ1-2; D gene unclear. Germline V CDR1 and CDR2: MNHNS, SASEGT. The CDR3 runs 12 residues. Trimming removed 2 bases from V and 8 bases from J, with 9 bases in between. As DNA, the CDR3 is TGTGCCAGCAGTGAATCCGCATGGGGCTACACCTTC. The encoded protein is CASSESAWGYTF.

The V call is TRBV7-3, the J call TRBJ2-7; 12 bases match TRBD2. Germline lookup yields CDR1 SGHTA and CDR2 FQGTGA. Germline trimming cut 2 bases from V and 10 bases from J; bases unmatched to any gene: 3. CDR3 size: 13 residues. In DNA form, the CDR3 reads TGTGCCAGCAGCTTACTAGCGGGAGGGGTTCAGTACTTC. Translating gives CASSLLAGGVQYF.

In this sample, this clonotype turned up once. The chain carries TRBV30 and TRBJ2-6; TRBD1 might be the D (5 bases). The V end lost 2 bases, the J end lost 4 bases, and 18 bases lay between the germline ends. Looked up from germline, CDR1 is GTSNPN and CDR2 is SVGIG (reference sequence). The CDR3 is 17 residues long. In DNA form, the CDR3 reads TGTGCCTGGAGTCAAACTTGGGGCCTTCCCGGGGCCAACGTCCTGACTTTC. Encoded protein: CAWSQTWGLPGANVLTF.